These 17 T cell receptor beta chains were all obtained from the same sample, sequenced in a study of spatial heterogeneity in lung cancer. Time point meaning: sample taken at primary tumor resection. From tumor, nontumor lung or frozen PBMC, whole RNA was taken unsorted for sequencing. TCRdb processed the 5' RACE reads anew with MiXCR; each CDR3 protein has one entry. The table shows some 14,000 distinct CDR3 sequences, with 5.2% occurring only once. The input for sequencing was lung tumor tissue, taken at surgery. Source of these receptors: a human donor with early-stage non-small cell lung cancer.

By sample fraction, this clonotype is medium-sized (0.01 to 0.1%). This beta chain is a stray read from a library made for alpha chains; its abundance is not meaningful. This chain uses TRBV5-1 with TRBJ2-1, with 8 bases lining up with TRBD1. Per the germline V gene, CDR1 is SGHRS and CDR2 is YFSETQ. The CDR3 extends over 15 amino acids. V lost 0 bases and J lost 3; bases outside the gene matches: 2. The chain's CDR3 is CASSLVGQDYNEQFF. DNA of the CDR3: TGCGCCAGCAGCTTGGTGGGACAGGACTACAATGAGCAGTTCTTC.

This clonotype has at least ten counts. This beta chain is a stray read from a library made for alpha chains; its abundance is not meaningful. V is TRBV6-6 and J is TRBJ1-6; D unclear. Germline CDR1 is MNHNY and CDR2 is SVGAGI (reference sequence). The CDR3 has 15 residues. Trimming took off 5 bases at V and 7 bases at J, with 15 bases between the two ends. The CDR3 region has the DNA TGTGCCAGCAGTCCCTTTTGGGTATCCAATTCACCCCTCCACTTT. Its protein is CASSPFWVSNSPLHF.

This clonotype was observed many times. This beta chain is off target for a library built for alpha chains, so its abundance means little. In nucleotides, the CDR3 is TGCAGGCCGGGGACTGAAGCTTTCTTT. This gives the protein CRPGTEAFF. V usage is TRBV20-1 and J usage is TRBJ1-1, with unresolved D. The CDR3 covers 9 residues. Germline V gene lookup returns CDR1 DFQATT and CDR2 SNEGSKA (reference sequence).

This clonotype was counted ten times or more. The library was prepared for alpha chains; this beta chain is a stray read, so its frequency means little. The gene calls are TRBV28 and TRBJ2-5; D unresolved. Germline V gives CDR1 MDHEN, CDR2 SYDVKM. V was cut by 5 bases and J by 5 bases, with 21 bases left in between. The length of the CDR3 is 16 residues. In nucleotides, the CDR3 is TGTGCCAGCAGTCCATCCGGGCGGACCCCTTGGGAGACCCAGTACTTC. Translated: CASSPSGRTPWETQYF.

This clonotype was found many times. Little can be read into the size of this beta chain, an off-target read in a library designed for alpha chains. J is TRBJ2-2 and V is TRBV6-4; D is possibly TRBD2 (5 bases). The CDR3 is made up of 14 amino acids. Trimming cost V 4 bases and J 5 bases, with 11 bases left between them. CDR1 and CDR2 (germline): MRHNA, SNTAGT. In nucleotides, the CDR3 is TGTGCCAGCAGTGTCCGGGAAGGGACCGGGGAGCTGTTTTTT. It codes for CASSVREGTGELFF.

The table lists this clonotype with many counts. Since it is a stray read in a library aimed at alpha chains, this beta chain has a size that is not meaningful. The CDR3 protein is CASSALGVRADEQYV. The CDR3 DNA sequence: TGTGCCAGCAGCGCGTTAGGGGTTCGTGCGGACGAGCAGTACGTC. The V call is TRBV7-9, the J call TRBJ2-7; possibly TRBD1 for D (5 bases). Trimming shortened V by 5 bases and J by 5 bases, and 19 bases separated the two germline ends. The germline CDR1 and CDR2 sequences are SEHNR and FQNEAQ (reference sequence). The CDR3 has 15 residues.

At least ten counts were recorded for this clonotype. This beta chain lies outside the target of a library built for alpha chains; its clone size means little. The CDR3 loop reads CASSFEAGTEAFF. In DNA, the CDR3 is TGTGCCAGCAGCTTCGAGGCGGGGACTGAAGCTTTCTTT. This sequence joins TRBV11-2 and TRBJ1-1; no reliable D call. The germline V and J ends were trimmed by 3 bases and 5 bases, with 10 bases remaining between them. CDR3 length: 13 residues. Germline V gene lookup returns CDR1 SGHAT and CDR2 FQNNGV.

This clonotype is medium-sized in the sample. This beta chain was picked up by a library intended for alpha chains and is off target, so its count carries little meaning. The chain recombines TRBV6-6 with TRBJ1-1; D unresolved. The V gene lost 0 bases and the J gene lost 6 bases, with 14 bases spanning the gap. The germline CDR1 and CDR2 sequences are MNHNY and SVGAGI (reference sequence). There are 15 residues in the CDR3. CDR3 sequence reads: CASSYSSRRGSEAFF. The CDR3 bases are TGTGCCAGCAGTTACTCATCGCGCCGAGGGTCTGAAGCTTTCTTT.

This clonotype was counted many times. This beta chain turned up in a library designed for alpha chains; as an off-target read, its abundance says little. V usage is TRBV20-1 and J usage is TRBJ2-3; TRBD2 might be the D (5 bases). The V gene lost 3 bases and the J gene lost 4 bases, with 5 bases spanning the gap. From germline, CDR1 is DFQATT and CDR2 SNEGSKA (reference sequence). This CDR3 region has 11 residues. The CDR3 loop reads CSARRADTQYF. CDR3 bases: TGCAGTGCTAGGAGGGCAGATACGCAGTATTTT.

By its share, this clonotype is medium-sized. This beta chain was picked up by a library intended for alpha chains and is off target, so its count carries little meaning. The V call is TRBV7-3, the J call TRBJ2-1; no firm D call. This CDR3 comprises 17 residues. V was shortened by 1 base and J by 5 bases, with 18 bases between the two germline ends. Germline V gene lookup returns CDR1 SGHTA and CDR2 FQGTGA. CDR3 protein: CASSLREVAFGNNEQFF. The CDR3 DNA reads as TGTGCCAGCAGCTTAAGGGAAGTAGCCTTTGGGAACAATGAGCAGTTCTTC.

This clonotype appeared many times. This beta chain was picked up by a library intended for alpha chains and is off target, so its count carries little meaning. This chain joins TRBV6-5 and TRBJ1-2; 7 bases match TRBD1. This CDR3 is 13 amino acids long. The germline CDR1 and CDR2 sequences are MNHEY and SVGAGI. V was pared by 6 bases and J by 7 bases, with 8 bases of the junction left unmatched. In DNA form, the CDR3 reads TGTGCCAGCAGCCCACTGACAGGGAGTGGCTACACCTTC. It yields the protein CASSPLTGSGYTF.

This clonotype was observed at least ten times. Within a library made for alpha chains, this beta chain is off target, and its count is uninformative. V gene TRBV12-3 or TRBV12-4 combines with J gene TRBJ2-6; D gene uncertain. The length of the CDR3 is 14 residues. Trimming pared 5 bases from V and 2 bases from J, leaving 7 bases between. The CDR3, as DNA: TGTGCCAGCAGTCTAGGGCCTGGGGCCAACGTCCTGACTTTC. Translated, it gives CASSLGPGANVLTF.

This clonotype came up many times. This beta chain represents an off-target read in a library built for alpha chains; its size is of limited meaning. The chain couples TRBV19 to TRBJ2-5; either TRBD1 or TRBD2 may supply D (6 bases each). Germline V gene lookup returns CDR1 LNHDA and CDR2 SQIVND (reference sequence). The CDR3 is 12 amino acids. Trimming stripped 6 bases from V and 5 bases from J, with 10 bases between. The CDR3 region has the DNA TGTGCCAGTAGCAGAGGGGGGGAGACCCAGTACTTC. Translated, it gives CASSRGGETQYF.

In this sample, this clonotype turned up a few times. Since the library was made to target alpha chains, this beta chain is a stray read and its abundance is not meaningful. J is TRBJ2-5 and V is TRBV7-9; D might be TRBD1 (6 bases). Trimming took off 5 bases at V and 5 bases at J, with 15 bases between the two ends. Germline lookup yields CDR1 SEHNR and CDR2 FQNEAQ (reference sequence). This CDR3 comprises 14 residues. This CDR3 is CASSAQQGLETQYF. The CDR3, as DNA: TGTGCCAGCAGCGCCCAACAGGGTCTGGAGACCCAGTACTTC.

The table lists this clonotype with many counts. For a library built for alpha chains, this beta chain is a stray read; little rests on its size. The V call is TRBV18, the J call TRBJ1-4, with 9 bases that match TRBD1. The CDR3 is 12 residues long. CDR1 and CDR2 (germline): KGHSH, LQKENI. The J segment lost 16 bases and the V segment lost 4 bases, leaving 7 bases of the junction unmatched. The CDR3 DNA sequence: TGTGCCAGCTCACGCCCGGGACAGGGAAGGTTTTTT. It translates to CASSRPGQGRFF.

There are many counts of this clonotype. Since the library was made to target alpha chains, this beta chain is a stray read and its abundance is not meaningful. CDR3 coding DNA: TGTGCCAGCAGCCGAAGAGCAGATACGCAGTATTTT. Translating gives CASSRRADTQYF. The chain recombines TRBV27 with TRBJ2-3; D is ambiguous. Germline loops: CDR1 MNHEY, CDR2 SMNVEV (reference sequence). This CDR3 region has 12 residues. Deletions cut 6 bases from V and 4 bases from J, with 8 bases between.

This clonotype was detected many times. A library made for alpha chains picked up this beta chain off target, so its size means little. The chain couples TRBV4-2 to TRBJ2-3; TRBD2 is a possible D gene (5 bases). CDR3 size: 15 residues. Trimming cost V 4 bases and J 0 bases, with 11 bases left between them. Germline V gene data show CDR1 as LGHNA and CDR2 as YNFKEQ. CDR3 loop: CASSPYWTSTDTQYF. The CDR3 bases are TGTGCCAGCAGCCCGTACTGGACTAGCACAGATACGCAGTATTTT.